These 7 T cell receptor beta chains were all obtained from the same sample, sequenced in a study of T cell repertoires in cytomegalovirus infection. MiXCR, applied by TCRdb to the reads, yields one record per CDR3 protein. Here the sample spans under 600,000 distinct CDR3 sequences, 16% being singletons. Sequencing used CD8+ T cells from PBMCs. All receptors come from a human donor in good health (CMV status not recorded). Some clones in this sample may be carry-over from other donors' samples.

This clonotype was counted at least ten times. The J gene is TRBJ1-4, the V gene TRBV6-5; possible D gene TRBD1, 6 bases. CDR3 size: 15 residues. CDR1 and CDR2 from the germline V gene are MNHEY and SVGAGI. Trimming took off 3 bases at V and 7 bases at J, with 15 bases between the two ends. CDR3 residues: CASSYTTGGGEKLFF. Here the CDR3 DNA reads TGTGCCAGCAGTTATACCACTGGAGGGGGTGAAAAACTGTTTTTT.

In this sample, this clonotype turned up many times. The V and J genes are TRBV7-6 and TRBJ2-3; D gene uncertain. This CDR3 contains 17 residues. Germline CDR1 SGHVS, CDR2 FNYEAQ. Trimming took off 2 bases at V and 0 bases at J, with 15 bases between the two ends. The CDR3 reads CASSLIADQESTDTQYF. Written as DNA, the CDR3 is TGTGCCAGCAGCTTAATCGCCGACCAGGAAAGCACAGATACGCAGTATTTT.

The chain links TRBV19 to TRBJ2-3, with 8 bases that match TRBD1. The germline V gene encodes CDR1 LNHDA and CDR2 SQIVND (reference sequence). CDR3 length: 16 amino acids. Germline trimming cut 4 bases from V and 3 bases from J; bases unmatched to any gene: 9. The CDR3: CASSTGTGGLTDTQYF. The CDR3 DNA reads as TGTGCCAGTAGTACCGGGACAGGCGGGTTGACAGATACGCAGTATTTT.

This clonotype was counted ten times or more. The rearrangement uses TRBV6-1 and TRBJ2-7; no clear D. The germline V and J ends were trimmed by 8 bases and 2 bases, with 19 bases remaining between them. Germline assignment: CDR1 MNHNS and CDR2 SASEGT. The CDR3 covers 15 residues. CDR3 sequence reads: CASPGEYAFPYEQYF. CDR3 nucleotides: TGTGCCAGCCCCGGAGAGTATGCCTTTCCCTACGAGCAGTACTTC.

The chain carries TRBV20-1 and TRBJ2-5, with D maybe TRBD1 (5 bases). This CDR3 spans 13 amino acids. V dropped 6 bases and J dropped 1 base, with 12 bases sitting between them. In germline, CDR1 is DFQATT, CDR2 SNEGSKA (reference sequence). This chain's CDR3 is CSATLDSQETQYF. The CDR3 bases are TGCAGTGCCACCCTCGACAGCCAAGAGACCCAGTACTTC.

A single count supports this clonotype. The chain combines TRBV5-1 with TRBJ2-7; the match to TRBD1 covers 7 bases. Germline lookup yields CDR1 SGHRS and CDR2 YFSETQ. CDR3 length: 17 residues. V dropped 0 bases and J dropped 3; count of bases not matched to a gene: 12. As DNA, the CDR3 is TGCGCCAGCAGCTTGGAGGGGATCCGGGACAGACTCTACGAGCAGTACTTC. This encodes CASSLEGIRDRLYEQYF.

This clonotype was picked up a small number of times. This chain's CDR3 is CASSIERGLITTDTQYF. CDR3 nucleotides: TGTGCCAGTAGTATTGAGAGAGGACTCATTACCACAGATACGCAGTATTTT. This chain connects TRBV19 to TRBJ2-3; a possible D gene is TRBD2 (5 bases). V was clipped by 3 bases and J by 2 bases, with 18 bases between them. The CDR3 is 17 amino acids. CDR1 LNHDA and CDR2 SQIVND come from the germline V gene (reference sequence).